This is a list of T cell receptor beta chains from one sample in a study of cytomegalovirus exposure and HLA in healthy donors. Profiling relied on immunoSEQ multiplex PCR, and the TCRdb table lists in-frame clones only, not all of them. This sample has roughly 330,000 clones, with around 90% found just once. Specimen: PBMCs. The origin of the receptors is a woman aged 25 to 39 in good health and CMV-seropositive. Both conserved end residues are part of each CDR3. D genes are given only for firm matches. The listing skips clone size in some rows; elsewhere it reads once, few, many or a size class.

>13|NA|NA|TRBV18|TRBJ2-1
TGTGCCAGCTCACCACGGACGATAGGAGAGCAGTTCTTC
CASSPRTIGEQFF
>12|NA|NA|TRBV30|TRBJ2-4
TGTGCCTTGATGCAACCCCAGGAGATTCAGTACTTC
CALMQPQEIQYF
>15|NA|NA|TRBV11-2|TRBJ2-5
TGTGCCAGCAGCTTTCTAGGGGGAGGTGGTGAGACCCAGTACTTC
CASSFLGGGGETQYF
>13|NA|once|TRBV27|TRBJ2-2
TGTGCCAGCAGTGCGGGGGCAACCGGGGAGCTGTTTTTT
CASSAGATGELFF
>15|TRBD1|NA|TRBV9|TRBJ1-2
TGTGCCAGCAGCGTGGGGACAGGGGCTAACTATGGCTACACCTTC
CASSVGTGANYGYTF
>15|NA|NA|TRBV4-3|TRBJ2-2
TGCGCCAGCAGCCAAGTTATATTGAACACCGGGGAGCTGTTTTTT
CASSQVILNTGELFF
>15|TRBD1|NA|TRBV27|TRBJ2-4
TGTGCCAGCGGTTTTTTTCCGGGACAGGGAAACATTCAGTACTTC
CASGFFPGQGNIQYF
>14|NA|few|TRBV7-8|TRBJ1-5
TGTGCCAGCAGCTTAGCGGGAACCAATCAGCCCCAGCATTTT
CASSLAGTNQPQHF
>17|NA|NA|TRBV27|TRBJ1-1
TGTGCCAGCAGTTTATTTTGGGCAGGGTCTTCGAACACTGAAGCTTTCTTT
CASSLFWAGSSNTEAFF
>17|NA|NA|TRBV4-1|TRBJ2-7
TGCGCCAGCAGCCAATTTCTGGGAGTCATCAGCACCTACGAGCAGTACTTC
CASSQFLGVISTYEQYF
>15|TRBD1|NA|TRBV9|TRBJ2-7
TGTGCCAGCAGCAGGGGACAGGGGGTTACCTACGAGCAGTACTTC
CASSRGQGVTYEQYF
>13|NA|NA|TRBV14|TRBJ2-5
TGTGCCAGCAGCCAAGACAGAGAAGAGACCCAGTACTTC
CASSQDREETQYF
>15|TRBD1|NA|TRBV18|TRBJ1-1
TGTGCCAGCTCACCCTCGGGACAGCGTAACACTGAAGCTTTCTTT
CASSPSGQRNTEAFF
>16|NA|NA|TRBV9|TRBJ2-3
TGTGCCAGCAGCGTAGATGGGGGCGGGGGCACAGATACGCAGTATTTT
CASSVDGGGGTDTQYF
>14|NA|NA|TRBV30|TRBJ2-7
TGTGCCTGGAGTGGCGAGACAGGAACCTACGAGCAGTACTTC
CAWSGETGTYEQYF
>13|NA|NA|TRBV30|TRBJ1-1
TGTGCCTGGAGTGGACAAATGAACACTGAAGCTTTCTTT
CAWSGQMNTEAFF
>13|NA|NA|TRBV6-1|TRBJ1-2
TGTGCCAGCACTCTAGAAAGGCAGCAGGGCTACACCTTC
CASTLERQQGYTF
>14|NA|NA|TRBV9|TRBJ2-3
TGTGCCAGCAGCGTATCACCTTCCGGAGATACGCAGTATTTT
CASSVSPSGDTQYF
>15|TRBD2|NA|TRBV5-4|TRBJ2-7
TGTGCCAGCAGGGTTGGGGGGGGGAACTCCTACGAGCAGTACTTC
CASRVGGGNSYEQYF
>16|NA|NA|TRBV28|TRBJ1-1
TGTGCCAGCAGTTTCCAGGGGAGGGGTATGAACACTGAAGCTTTCTTT
CASSFQGRGMNTEAFF
>13|TRBD1|NA|TRBV30|TRBJ2-7
TGTGCCTGGAGCCGGGACAGCTCCTACGAGCAGTACTTC
CAWSRDSSYEQYF
>16|NA|NA|TRBV5-5|TRBJ2-3
TGTGCCAGCAGCCCCGAAGGTGGTTCGAGCACAGATACGCAGTATTTT
CASSPEGGSSTDTQYF
>14|TRBD1|NA|TRBV11-2|TRBJ2-1
TGTGCCAGCAGCTCGGGACAGGGCTACAATGAGCAGTTCTTC
CASSSGQGYNEQFF
>13|TRBD2|once|TRBV15|TRBJ2-3
TGTGCCACCGGGGGCGGGAGGGAAGATACGCAGTATTTT
CATGGGREDTQYF
>15|NA|NA|TRBV28|TRBJ1-5
TGTGCCAGCAGTCCATCCATGGACGGCAATCAGCCCCAGCATTTT
CASSPSMDGNQPQHF
>14|TRBD1|NA|TRBV27|TRBJ2-7
TGTGCCAGCAGTCCCGGGACAGGGAGGCTCGAGCAGTACTTC
CASSPGTGRLEQYF
>14|NA|NA|TRBV5-8|TRBJ1-6
TGTGCCAGCAGCTCTATTCAGGGTGCTTCACCCCTCCACTTT
CASSSIQGASPLHF
>13|NA|once|TRBV19|TRBJ1-5
TGTGCCACCCAGGATCATAGCAATCAGCCCCAGCATTTT
CATQDHSNQPQHF
>13|NA|NA|TRBV2|TRBJ2-5
TGTGCCAGCAGTTACAGCGAGGGAGAGACCCAGTACTTC
CASSYSEGETQYF
>16|TRBD2|NA|TRBV6-4|TRBJ2-1
TGTGCCAGCAGTGCAGGACTAGCGGGAGATTACAATGAGCAGTTCTTC
CASSAGLAGDYNEQFF
>16|NA|NA|TRBV6-5|TRBJ1-2
TGTGCCAGCAGTTACTCGACAGGTCAAGGTTACTATGGCTACACCTTC
CASSYSTGQGYYGYTF
>16|NA|NA|TRBV7-2|TRBJ1-3
TGTGCCAGCAGCTCCGCCGGGTTCCCTGGGGGAAACACCATATATTTT
CASSSAGFPGGNTIYF
>19|TRBD2|NA|TRBV4-3|TRBJ2-3
TGCGCCAGCAGCCAAGATTGGAGCGGGGGAGGCCTGGGCACAGATACGCAGTATTTT
CASSQDWSGGGLGTDTQYF
>15|NA|NA|TRBV15|TRBJ1-6
TGTGCCACCAGCAGAGACAGTCCCTGGAATTCACCCCTCCACTTT
CATSRDSPWNSPLHF
>13|NA|NA|TRBV4-1|TRBJ2-1
TGCGCCAGCAGCCCTCTGGGGGACAATGAGCAGTTCTTC
CASSPLGDNEQFF
>15|TRBD1|NA|TRBV5-1|TRBJ1-2
TGCGCCAGCAGCTTAGACGGACAGGGAGTATATGGCTACACCTTC
CASSLDGQGVYGYTF
>14|NA|NA|TRBV11-1|TRBJ1-1
TGTGCCAGCAGCCTACCCAGGGTAGCGGGTGAAGCTTTCTTT
CASSLPRVAGEAFF
>13|NA|NA|TRBV11-1|TRBJ2-1
TGTGCCAGCAGCTTAGTACTAAACAATGAGCAGTTCTTC
CASSLVLNNEQFF
>14|NA|NA|TRBV15|TRBJ2-2
TGTGCCACCAAGGTGGGGATTAGCACCGGGGAGCTGTTTTTT
CATKVGISTGELFF
>13|NA|few|TRBV7-7|TRBJ2-1
TGTGCCAGCAGCCGCCGGGACTTCAATGAGCAGTTCTTC
CASSRRDFNEQFF
>15|TRBD2|NA|TRBV5-4|TRBJ2-7
TGTGCCAGCAGCATATTAGCGGGGGGGCGTTTTGAGCAGTACTTC
CASSILAGGRFEQYF
>16|TRBD2|NA|TRBV4-1|TRBJ2-7
TGCGCCAGCAGCTACCACCTAGCGGGAGGTTCCTACGAGCAGTACTTC
CASSYHLAGGSYEQYF
>13|TRBD1|NA|TRBV10-3|TRBJ1-2
TGTGCCATCAGCCAGACAGGGGGGGATGGCTACACCTTC
CAISQTGGDGYTF
>15|TRBD1|once|TRBV11-2|TRBJ2-7
TGTGCCAGCCAACAGGGGCCTACAGGGGAATACGAGCAGTACTTC
CASQQGPTGEYEQYF
>12|NA|few|TRBV11-2|TRBJ2-2
TGTGCCAGCAGCGACGGCTCCGGGGAGCTGTTTTTT
CASSDGSGELFF